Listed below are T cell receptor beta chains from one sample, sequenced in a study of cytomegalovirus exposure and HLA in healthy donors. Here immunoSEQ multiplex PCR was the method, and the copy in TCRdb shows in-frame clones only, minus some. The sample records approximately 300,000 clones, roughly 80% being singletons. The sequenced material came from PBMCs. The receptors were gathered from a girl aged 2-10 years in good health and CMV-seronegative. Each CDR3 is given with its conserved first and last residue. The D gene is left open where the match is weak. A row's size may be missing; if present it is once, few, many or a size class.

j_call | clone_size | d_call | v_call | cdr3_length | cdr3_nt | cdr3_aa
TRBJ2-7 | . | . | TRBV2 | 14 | TGTGCCACCTCGTGGCGGGGTTGGCCCTACGAGCAGTACTTC | CATSWRGWPYEQYF
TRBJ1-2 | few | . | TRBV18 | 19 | TGTGCCAGCTCACCTCTTTCAGGGCGATTCGGTGGAATCCTCAATGGCTACACCTTC | CASSPLSGRFGGILNGYTF
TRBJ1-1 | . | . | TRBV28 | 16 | TGTGCCAGCAACCTCCTAGTCCGGGGCGGGGTCACTGAAGCTTTCTTT | CASNLLVRGGVTEAFF
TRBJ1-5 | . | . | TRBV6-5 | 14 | TGTGCCAGCAGCCAGGGTCTTGTTGGCCAGCCCCAGCATTTT | CASSQGLVGQPQHF
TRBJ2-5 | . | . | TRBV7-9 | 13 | TGTGCCAGCAGCCCCCCCATTGAGGAGACCCAGTACTTC | CASSPPIEETQYF
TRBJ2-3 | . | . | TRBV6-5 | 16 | TGTGCCAGCAGTTACACCGGGACAACCAGCACAGATACGCAGTATTTT | CASSYTGTTSTDTQYF
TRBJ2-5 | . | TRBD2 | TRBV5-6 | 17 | TGTGCCAGCAGCTTTCTGGGTAGCGGGGGTGGGCAAGAGACCCAGTACTTC | CASSFLGSGGGQETQYF
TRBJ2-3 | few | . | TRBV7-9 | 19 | TGTGCCAGCAGCTTAGCCCTCATACTAGCGTCAGGGGCCACAGATACGCAGTATTTT | CASSLALILASGATDTQYF
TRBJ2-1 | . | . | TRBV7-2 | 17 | TGTGCCAGCAGCTCGCGCCCGGCGGGGGCCTCTTACAATGAGCAGTTCTTC | CASSSRPAGASYNEQFF
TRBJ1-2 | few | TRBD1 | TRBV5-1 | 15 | TGCGCCAGCAGCTTGGGACAGGGGGCGAACTATGGCTACACCTTC | CASSLGQGANYGYTF
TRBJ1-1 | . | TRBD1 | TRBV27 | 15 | TGTGCCAGCAGTTTGACTTTTACGGGACAGGGTGAAGCTTTCTTT | CASSLTFTGQGEAFF
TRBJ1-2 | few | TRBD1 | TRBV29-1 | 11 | TGCAGCGTGGACAGGAACTATGGCTACACCTTC | CSVDRNYGYTF
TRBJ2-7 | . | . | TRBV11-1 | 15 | TGTGCCAGCAGCCATGACGGAGCTTCGTCGTACGAGCAGTACTTC | CASSHDGASSYEQYF
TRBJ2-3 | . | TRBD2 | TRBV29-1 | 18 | TGCAGCGTTGATGGGGCCCCCACTAGCGGGCACCACACAGATACGCAGTATTTT | CSVDGAPTSGHHTDTQYF
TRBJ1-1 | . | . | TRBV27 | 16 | TGTGCCAGCAGTCCAGGGCTATCACTACTGAACACTGAAGCTTTCTTT | CASSPGLSLLNTEAFF
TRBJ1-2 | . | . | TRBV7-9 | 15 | TGTGCCAGCAGCTTAGAGGGCCAAGCCGGGAGTGGCTACACCTTC | CASSLEGQAGSGYTF
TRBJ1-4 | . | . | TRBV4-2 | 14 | TGTGCCAGCAGCCATGGCAGGGCGGGGGAAAAACTGTTTTTT | CASSHGRAGEKLFF
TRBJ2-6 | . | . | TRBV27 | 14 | TGTGCCAGCAGCCGGGTCTCTGGGGCCAACGTCCTGACTTTC | CASSRVSGANVLTF
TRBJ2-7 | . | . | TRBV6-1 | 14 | TGTGCCAGCAGTGAAGGGCAGGCCGTCTACGAGCAGTACTTC | CASSEGQAVYEQYF